This is a list of T cell receptor beta chains from one sample in a study of T-cell memory formation after mild COVID-19. MiXCR, applied by TCRdb to the 5' RACE reads, yields one record per CDR3 protein. The sample lists hundreds of thousands of distinct CDR3 sequences, around a fifth occurring once. Specimen: PBMCs or a T cell subset sorted from them (not recorded which). These TCRs come from a man between 18 and 29 years old who had mild COVID-19 (a few samples of this study predate the infection). Cell type and time point are not known. Both conserved end residues are part of each CDR3. The D gene is left open where the match is weak. Size values are once, few and many counts, or a class for expanded clones, and some rows have none.

J	D	V	size	CDR3	DNA
TRBJ1-5	TRBD1	TRBV6-1	-	CASSEYYRGKLDF	TGTGCCAGCAGTGAATATTACAGGGGCAAGTTGGATTTT
TRBJ2-3	-	TRBV29-1	-	CSGSRGPDTQYF	TGCAGCGGCAGCAGGGGCCCAGATACGCAGTATTTT
TRBJ1-1	-	TRBV24-1	-	CATSDLGTNTEAFF	TGTGCCACCAGTGATTTAGGCACGAACACTGAAGCTTTCTTT
TRBJ2-3	-	TRBV28	-	CASSLSSGLDQYF	TGTGCCAGCAGTTTATCGTCCGGGCTTGATCAGTATTTT
TRBJ2-1	-	TRBV20-1	-	CSARAISWKSSYNEQFF	TGCAGTGCTAGAGCCATAAGCTGGAAGAGCTCCTACAATGAGCAGTTCTTC
TRBJ2-5	-	TRBV7-7	-	CASSLGQGGETKYF	TGTGCTAGCAGCCTCGGGCAGGGGGGAGAGACCAAGTACTTC
TRBJ2-3	TRBD1	TRBV5-1	many	CASSLGQPGDTQYF	TGCGCCAGCAGCCTGGGACAGCCGGGAGATACGCAGTATTTT
TRBJ2-2	TRBD2	TRBV20-1	many	CSAPSGGADGELFF	TGCAGTGCTCCTAGCGGGGGGGCCGACGGGGAGCTGTTTTTT
TRBJ1-2	-	TRBV6-6	-	CASSPKGGAHGYTF	TGTGCCAGCTCTCCTAAGGGGGGGGCCCATGGCTACACCTTC
TRBJ1-6	-	TRBV6-5	few	CASSYSDTLSSYNSPLHF	TGTGCCAGCAGTTACTCGGACACCCTGAGCTCCTATAATTCACCCCTCCACTTT
TRBJ1-5	-	TRBV7-2	-	CASSTQGISNQPQHF	TGTGCCAGCAGCACACAGGGCATCAGCAATCAGCCCCAGCATTTT
TRBJ2-1	-	TRBV5-6	-	CASSSAGTYYREQFF	TGTGCCAGCAGCTCCGCCGGGACTTACTACAGGGAGCAGTTCTTC
TRBJ2-1	TRBD1	TRBV4-2	once	CASSQDMLSDRGRSNEQFF	TGTGCCAGCAGCCAAGATATGTTGAGTGACAGGGGGCGATCCAATGAGCAGTTCTTC
TRBJ1-1	-	TRBV27	-	CASSLWGLNTEAFF	TGTGCCAGCAGTTTGTGGGGGCTGAACACTGAAGCTTTCTTT
TRBJ2-3	-	TRBV9	few	CASSVAHSQDTQYF	TGTGCCAGCAGCGTTGCCCACAGTCAAGATACGCAGTATTTT
TRBJ2-4	-	TRBV21-1	few	CASSKKGVELAKNIQYF	TGTGCCAGCAGCAAAAAGGGGGTGGAGCTAGCCAAAAACATTCAGTACTTC
TRBJ2-2	TRBD1	TRBV6-1	few	CASRGTANGELFF	TGTGCCAGCAGAGGGACAGCGAACGGGGAGCTGTTTTTT
TRBJ1-2	TRBD1	TRBV5-1	-	CASSLQGESYGYTF	TGCGCCAGCAGCTTGCAGGGGGAAAGCTATGGCTACACCTTC
TRBJ2-5	-	TRBV7-9	few	CASSPEGGLYQETQYF	TGTGCCAGCAGCCCCGAGGGGGGACTATACCAAGAGACCCAGTACTTC
TRBJ2-3	-	TRBV5-1	few	CASSLVGKTDTQYF	TGCGCCAGCAGCTTGGTCGGGAAAACAGATACGCAGTATTTT
TRBJ2-5	-	TRBV15	once	CATCRGYQETQYF	TGTGCCACCTGCCGGGGATACCAAGAGACCCAGTACTTC
TRBJ2-1	-	TRBV7-2	once	CASSLGLLGEQFF	TGTGCCAGCAGCTTGGGACTCCTAGGGGAGCAGTTCTTC
TRBJ2-1	-	TRBV6-2/TRBV6-3	-	CASSYSRGLAIPYNEQFF	TGTGCCAGCAGTTACTCGCGGGGTCTGGCGATACCGTACAATGAGCAGTTCTTC
TRBJ2-1	TRBD2	TRBV4-3	-	CASSQVSGGAGSHEQFF	TGCGCCAGCAGCCAAGTTAGCGGGGGGGCCGGGTCCCATGAGCAGTTCTTC
TRBJ1-1	-	TRBV7-9	many	CASSPGGGTEAFF	TGTGCCAGCAGCCCGGGGGGTGGCACTGAAGCTTTCTTT
TRBJ2-1	TRBD2	TRBV4-3	few	CASSQASASGGNEQFF	TGCGCCAGCAGCCAAGCCTCGGCTAGCGGGGGGAATGAGCAGTTCTTC